This T cell receptor beta chain was observed in a study of graft-versus-host responses after intestinal transplantation. Study-wide findings and caveats: Ileal or blood samples showed some GvH clones first, and such clones were also found in recipient marrow.

TCRdb keeps only in-frame clones here, not all; method: immunoSEQ multiplex PCR. The sample consists of 85,000 to 90,000 clones, 80% to 95% of them appearing once. CDR3 length equals 14 residues. Germline V gives CDR1 GTSNPN, CDR2 SVGIG (reference sequence). V dropped 3 bases and J dropped 3; count of bases not matched to a gene: 7. Note on this clone: Its cognate antigen is unknown.

The material sequenced was unstimulated CD4+ T cells sorted from spleen or lymph node cells, taken before transplant. The receptor's source is a human donor who was the organ donor for an intestinal transplant. This chain connects TRBV30 to TRBJ2-7; the match to TRBD2 covers 8 bases. CDR3 residues: CAWRPGRAYYEQYF. The CDR3 bases are TGTGCCTGGAGACCCGGGAGGGCCTACTACGAGCAGTACTTC.